A selection of T cell receptor beta chains follows, all from one sample in a study of cytomegalovirus exposure and HLA in healthy donors. Method: immunoSEQ multiplex PCR; TCRdb's copy keeps in-frame clones and lacks some. The sample includes about 130,000 clones, 75% to 90% of them seen just once. The material sequenced was PBMCs. Receptor source: a man aged 35-49 years in good health and CMV-seronegative. CDR3s include the opening cysteine and the closing phenylalanine or tryptophan. The order of the fields is V gene, D gene, J gene, clone size, CDR3 protein, CDR3 DNA. The D gene is left open where the match is weak. Part of the rows lack a size; the others show once, few, many or a class for expanded clones.

TRBV28	TRBD1	TRBJ2-5	.	CASSLWGQGVRETQYF	TGTGCCAGCAGTTTATGGGGACAGGGTGTTCGGGAGACCCAGTACTTC
TRBV28	.	TRBJ2-2	.	CASSLRQASGELFF	TGTGCCAGCAGTTTAAGACAGGCCTCCGGGGAGCTGTTTTTT
TRBV2	TRBD2	TRBJ2-7	.	CASSEVTSGSPWYEQYF	TGTGCCAGCAGCGAGGTTACTAGCGGGAGTCCATGGTACGAGCAGTACTTC
TRBV5-5	.	TRBJ2-5	.	CASGHNQETQYF	TGTGCCAGCGGGCATAACCAAGAGACCCAGTACTTC
TRBV6-5	.	TRBJ2-1	.	CASSSPGLIYNEQFF	TGTGCCAGCAGTTCCCCGGGACTCATCTACAATGAGCAGTTCTTC
TRBV20-1	TRBD1	TRBJ2-7	.	CSAPGQLEQYF	TGCAGTGCCCCGGGACAGCTCGAGCAGTACTTC
TRBV7-9	TRBD1	TRBJ1-5	.	CASSPGQGPNQPQHF	TGTGCCAGCAGCCCGGGACAGGGGCCTAATCAGCCCCAGCATTTT
TRBV28	TRBD1	TRBJ1-2	.	CASSSPGQGLYGYTF	TGTGCCAGCAGTTCTCCGGGACAGGGCCTCTATGGCTACACCTTC
TRBV15	.	TRBJ2-7	.	CATSGSTGTFRYEQYF	TGTGCCACCAGCGGAAGCACGGGAACCTTTAGGTACGAGCAGTACTTC
TRBV27	TRBD1	TRBJ2-5	once	CASTPDREETQYF	TGTGCCAGCACCCCGGACAGGGAAGAGACCCAGTACTTC
TRBV6-1	TRBD1	TRBJ2-7	.	CASSEWAGTGQYEQYF	TGTGCCAGCAGTGAATGGGCCGGGACAGGGCAGTACGAGCAGTACTTC
TRBV5-1	TRBD2	TRBJ2-7	.	CASSPKTQREFPYEQYF	TGCGCCAGCAGCCCAAAAACCCAGCGGGAGTTCCCCTACGAGCAGTACTTC
TRBV2	TRBD1	TRBJ2-1	.	CASSRDSSLNEQFF	TGTGCCAGCAGCCGGGACAGTTCCTTGAATGAGCAGTTCTTC
TRBV2	TRBD1	TRBJ1-1	.	CATRQGYSVTEAFF	TGTGCCACCCGACAGGGATATTCTGTCACTGAAGCTTTCTTT
TRBV28	.	TRBJ2-7	.	CASSLLEEQYF	TGTGCCAGCAGTTTATTGGAGGAGCAGTACTTC
TRBV5-1	TRBD2	TRBJ2-2	.	CASSSGLVAGELFF	TGCGCCAGCAGCTCGGGACTAGTCGCCGGGGAGCTGTTTTTT
TRBV18	TRBD1	TRBJ1-5	.	CASSPGDRSHQPQHF	TGTGCCAGCTCACCAGGGGACAGGTCGCATCAGCCCCAGCATTTT
TRBV5-1	TRBD2	TRBJ2-1	.	CASRAGDVYNEQFF	TGCGCCAGCAGGGCGGGAGACGTCTACAATGAGCAGTTCTTC
TRBV5-1	.	TRBJ2-1	.	CASSLAQGGVDEQFF	TGCGCCAGCAGCTTGGCCCAAGGGGGTGTTGATGAGCAGTTCTTC
TRBV18	.	TRBJ2-7	.	CASSPAVFYEQYF	TGTGCCAGCTCACCGGCGGTATTCTACGAGCAGTACTTC
TRBV18	TRBD1	TRBJ1-1	.	CASSPFETGFIGSTEAFF	TGTGCCAGCTCACCTTTTGAGACAGGGTTTATTGGGAGCACTGAAGCTTTCTTT
TRBV27	TRBD2	TRBJ2-7	.	CASSAQRGESFGQYF	TGTGCCAGCAGCGCCCAGCGGGGGGAGTCTTTTGGGCAGTACTTC
TRBV2	.	TRBJ1-3	.	CAGAASDGNTIYF	TGTGCGGGGGCGGCAAGCGACGGAAACACCATATATTTT
TRBV6-1	TRBD2	TRBJ2-2	.	CASSALAGGGGELFF	TGTGCCAGCAGCGCACTAGCGGGAGGGGGCGGGGAGCTGTTTTTT
TRBV10-3	TRBD1	TRBJ2-2	.	CAISTGTGTSTHGELFF	TGTGCCATCAGTACCGGGACAGGAACCTCTACCCACGGGGAGCTGTTTTTT